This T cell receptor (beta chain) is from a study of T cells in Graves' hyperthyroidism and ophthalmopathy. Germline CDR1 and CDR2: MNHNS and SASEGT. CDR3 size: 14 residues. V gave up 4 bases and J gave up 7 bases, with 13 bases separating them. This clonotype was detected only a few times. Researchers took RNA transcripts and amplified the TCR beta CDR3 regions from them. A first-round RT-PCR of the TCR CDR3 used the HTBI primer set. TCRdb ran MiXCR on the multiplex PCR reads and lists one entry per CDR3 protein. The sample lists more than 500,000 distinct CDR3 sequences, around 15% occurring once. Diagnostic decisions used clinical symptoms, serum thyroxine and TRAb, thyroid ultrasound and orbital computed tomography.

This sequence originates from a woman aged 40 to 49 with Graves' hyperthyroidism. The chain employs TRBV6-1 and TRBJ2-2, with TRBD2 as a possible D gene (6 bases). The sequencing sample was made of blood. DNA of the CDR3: TGTGCCAGCAGTGTCCTAGCGCGCGGCGGGGAGCTGTTTTTT. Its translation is CASSVLARGGELFF.